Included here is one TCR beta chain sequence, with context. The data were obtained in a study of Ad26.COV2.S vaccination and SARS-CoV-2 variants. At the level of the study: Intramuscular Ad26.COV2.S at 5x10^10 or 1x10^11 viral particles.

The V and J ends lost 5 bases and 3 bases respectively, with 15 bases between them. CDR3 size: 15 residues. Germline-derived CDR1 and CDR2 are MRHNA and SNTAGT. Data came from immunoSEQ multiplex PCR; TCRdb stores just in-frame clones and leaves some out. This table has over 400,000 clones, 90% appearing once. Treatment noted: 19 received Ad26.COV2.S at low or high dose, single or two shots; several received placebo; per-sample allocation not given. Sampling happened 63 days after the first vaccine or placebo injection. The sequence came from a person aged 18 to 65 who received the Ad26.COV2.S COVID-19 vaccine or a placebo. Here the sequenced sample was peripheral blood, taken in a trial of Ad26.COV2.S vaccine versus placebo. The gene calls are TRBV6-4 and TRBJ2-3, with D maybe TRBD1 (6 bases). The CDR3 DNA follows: TGTGCCAGCAGTATAACAGGGATGGGGACAGATACGCAGTATTTT. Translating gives CASSITGMGTDTQYF.